This T cell receptor (beta chain) is drawn from a study of blood T cell repertoires in COVID-19 (dated by TCRdb to about 2020). About the full investigation: Samples from collaborators originated in the United States, Italy and Spain and spanned both the acute and convalescent phases of COVID-19. The material from the prospective study consisted of cDNA or gDNA derived from T cells, B-cell-depleted T cells, or PBMCs. The sample metadata nearly always contained a de-identified subject ID, COVID-19 status, age in years and sex. Where available, HLA class I and class II types were obtained from metadata supplied by the sample provider rather than from assay-based typing. Deeply sampled blood TCRbeta repertoires from subjects exposed to, actively infected with, or recovered from COVID-19 were included in the dataset. Samples came from the ongoing ImmuneRACE study (first 160 participants) plus 1,254 subjects from 6 global collaborators. The repertoires were released in a freely available public database intended as a resource for research on the immune response to SARS-CoV-2. Here is what the overall study found, with its caveats: The quantity of clinical and demographic metadata differed by source and by participant and was supplied without curation.

TCRbeta CDR3 regions were amplified from genomic DNA using the immunoSEQ Assay, a bias-controlled multiplex PCR. Under the source paper's analysis protocol: Nucleated cell counts per sample were estimated from amplification of reference gene primers within the assay. Sequence reads were collapsed and filtered to measure the absolute abundance of every unique TCRbeta CDR3 rearrangement. For each sample, productive Simpson clonality was calculated as the square root of Simpson's diversity index over productive rearrangements. TCRdb took this table from immuneACCESS and kept in-frame rearrangements with V and J called. Such tables lack part of the clones; where checked against another copy, unresolved V genes explain under half of the gap, and the rest is unexplained. The DNA gave D and trimming, while V, J and clone size come from that table. Here the sample has about 50,000 clones; roughly 90% occur a single time. 2.5% to 3.5% of the sample goes to the ten largest clones.

The collaborating institutions used their own protocols to collect whole blood in K2EDTA tubes. For TCRbeta analysis, collaborators shipped samples as frozen whole blood, isolated PBMCs, or DNA extracted from either of those sample types. In regard to this clone: Its antigen is currently not known. Base qualities were left out, and no much larger clone turns up one base away.

The germline V and J ends show losses of 5 bases and 2 bases respectively, and no gene match explains 7 bases of the junction. The CDR3 measures 15 amino acids from cysteine to phenylalanine. The DNA shown is the 45-base CDR3, in frame from base 1. The germline V gene supplies CDR1 SGHAT and CDR2 FQNNGV. The V and J segments used are TRBV11-2 and TRBJ1-1, with 8 bases matching TRBD1. The receptor's source is a human donor in a cohort sampled during active COVID-19. The sequenced material came from peripheral blood. The bases are TGTGCCAGCAGCCACAGGGACAGGATTAACACTGAAGCTTTCTTT. The resulting protein is CASSHRDRINTEAFF.